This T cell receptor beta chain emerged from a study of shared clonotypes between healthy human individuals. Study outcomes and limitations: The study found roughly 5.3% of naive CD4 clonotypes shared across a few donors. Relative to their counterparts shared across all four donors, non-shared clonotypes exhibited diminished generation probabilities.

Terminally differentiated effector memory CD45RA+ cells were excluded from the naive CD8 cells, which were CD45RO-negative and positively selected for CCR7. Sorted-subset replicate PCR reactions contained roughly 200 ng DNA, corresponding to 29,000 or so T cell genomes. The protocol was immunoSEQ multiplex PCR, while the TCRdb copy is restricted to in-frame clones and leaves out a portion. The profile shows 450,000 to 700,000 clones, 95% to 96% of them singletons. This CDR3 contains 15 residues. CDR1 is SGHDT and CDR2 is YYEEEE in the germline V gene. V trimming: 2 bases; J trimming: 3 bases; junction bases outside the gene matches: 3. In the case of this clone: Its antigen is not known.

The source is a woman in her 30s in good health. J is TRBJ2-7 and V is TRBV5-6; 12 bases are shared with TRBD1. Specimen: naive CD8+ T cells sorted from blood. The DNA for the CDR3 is TGTGCCAGCAGCTTCGGGACAGGGGGCATCTACGAGCAGTACTTC. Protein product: CASSFGTGGIYEQYF.